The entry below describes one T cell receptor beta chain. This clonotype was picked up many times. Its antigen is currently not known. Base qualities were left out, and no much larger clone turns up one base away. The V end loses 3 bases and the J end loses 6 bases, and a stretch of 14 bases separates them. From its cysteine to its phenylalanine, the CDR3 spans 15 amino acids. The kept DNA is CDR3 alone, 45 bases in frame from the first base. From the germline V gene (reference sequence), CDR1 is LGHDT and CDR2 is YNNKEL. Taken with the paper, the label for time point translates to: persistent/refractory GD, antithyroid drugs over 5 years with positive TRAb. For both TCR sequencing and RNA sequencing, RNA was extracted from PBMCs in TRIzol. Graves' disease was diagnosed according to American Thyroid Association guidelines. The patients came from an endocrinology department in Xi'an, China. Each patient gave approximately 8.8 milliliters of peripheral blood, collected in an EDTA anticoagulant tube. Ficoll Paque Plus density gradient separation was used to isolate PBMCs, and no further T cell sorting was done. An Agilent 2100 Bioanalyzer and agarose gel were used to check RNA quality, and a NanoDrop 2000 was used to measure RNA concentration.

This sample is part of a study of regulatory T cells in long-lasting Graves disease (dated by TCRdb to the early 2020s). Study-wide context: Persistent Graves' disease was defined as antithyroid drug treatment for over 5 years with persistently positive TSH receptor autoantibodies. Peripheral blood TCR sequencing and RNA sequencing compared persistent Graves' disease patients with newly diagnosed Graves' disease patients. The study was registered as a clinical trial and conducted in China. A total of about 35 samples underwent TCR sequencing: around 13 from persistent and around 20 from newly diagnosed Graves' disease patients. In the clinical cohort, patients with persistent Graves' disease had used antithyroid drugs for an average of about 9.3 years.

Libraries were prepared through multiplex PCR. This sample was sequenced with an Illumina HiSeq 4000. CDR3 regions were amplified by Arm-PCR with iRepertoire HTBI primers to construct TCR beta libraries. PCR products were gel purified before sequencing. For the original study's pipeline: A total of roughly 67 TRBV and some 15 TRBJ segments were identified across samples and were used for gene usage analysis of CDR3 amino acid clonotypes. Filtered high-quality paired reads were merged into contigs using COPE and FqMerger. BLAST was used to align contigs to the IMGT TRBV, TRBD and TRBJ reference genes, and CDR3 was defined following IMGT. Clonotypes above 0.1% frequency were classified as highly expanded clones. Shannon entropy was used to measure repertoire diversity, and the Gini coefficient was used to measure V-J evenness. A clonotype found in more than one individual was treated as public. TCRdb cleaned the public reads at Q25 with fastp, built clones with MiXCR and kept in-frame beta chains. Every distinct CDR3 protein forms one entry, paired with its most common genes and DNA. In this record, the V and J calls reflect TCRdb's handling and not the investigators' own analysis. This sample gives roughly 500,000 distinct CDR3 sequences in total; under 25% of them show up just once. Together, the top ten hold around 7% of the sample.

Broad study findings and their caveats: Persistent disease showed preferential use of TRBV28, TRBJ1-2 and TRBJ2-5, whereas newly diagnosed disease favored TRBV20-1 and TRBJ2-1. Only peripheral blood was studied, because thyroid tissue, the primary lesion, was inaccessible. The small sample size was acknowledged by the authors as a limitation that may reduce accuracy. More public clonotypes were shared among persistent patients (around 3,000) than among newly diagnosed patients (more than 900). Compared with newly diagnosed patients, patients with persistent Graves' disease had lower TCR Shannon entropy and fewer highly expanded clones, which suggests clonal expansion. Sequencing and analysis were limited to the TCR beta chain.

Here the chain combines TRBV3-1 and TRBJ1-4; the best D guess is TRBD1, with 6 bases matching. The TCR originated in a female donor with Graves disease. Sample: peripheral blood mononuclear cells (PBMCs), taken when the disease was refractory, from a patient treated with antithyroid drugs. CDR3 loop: CASSQGSAGDEKLFF. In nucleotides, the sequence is TGTGCCAGCAGCCAGGGGAGCGCAGGGGATGAAAAACTGTTTTTT.